This T cell receptor (beta chain) was profiled in a study of vaccination effects on CD4 cells after COVID-19. Trimming took off 7 bases at V and 0 bases at J, with 10 bases between the two ends. The CDR3 spans 14 residues. Per germline, CDR1 WSHSY and CDR2 SAAADI. The table came from immunoSEQ multiplex PCR; TCRdb's copy has only in-frame clones and leaves some out. This sample has fewer than 55,000 clones, with approximately 75% found just once. This clone turned up a few times. Its specificity is not known. Prior to sequencing, the ViraFEST assay stimulated PBMC with viral peptide pools, which expanded the antigen-specific CD4+ T cells. CD4+ T cells were isolated after 10 days of culture. The healthy vaccine recipients, who had no prior SARS-CoV-2 infection, showed negative nucleocapsid antibodies.

The chain has TRBV10-2 and TRBJ1-5; weak D call: TRBD1 (5 bases). This TCR was sampled from a human donor who received a COVID-19 vaccine. This specimen consisted of CD4+ T cells from PBMCs cultured with HCoV-OC43 spike peptides, obtained before COVID-19 vaccination. As for subset: HCoV-OC43 spike overlapping peptide pool stimulation. The chain's CDR3 is CASKPGFSNQPQHF. The CDR3 nucleotides are TGCGCCAGCAAACCAGGGTTTAGCAATCAGCCCCAGCATTTT.